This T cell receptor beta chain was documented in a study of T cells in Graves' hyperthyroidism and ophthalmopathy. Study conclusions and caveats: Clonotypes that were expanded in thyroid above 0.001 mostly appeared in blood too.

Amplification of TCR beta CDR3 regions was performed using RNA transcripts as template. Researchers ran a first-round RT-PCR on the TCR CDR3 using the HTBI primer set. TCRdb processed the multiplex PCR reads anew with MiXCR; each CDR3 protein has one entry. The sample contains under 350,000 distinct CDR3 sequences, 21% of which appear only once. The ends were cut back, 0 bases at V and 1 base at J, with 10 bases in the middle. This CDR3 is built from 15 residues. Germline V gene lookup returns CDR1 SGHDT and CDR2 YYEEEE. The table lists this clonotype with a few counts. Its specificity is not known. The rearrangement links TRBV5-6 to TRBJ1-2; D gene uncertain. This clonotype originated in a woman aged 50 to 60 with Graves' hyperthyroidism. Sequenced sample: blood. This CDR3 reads CASSLEGRYNYGYTF. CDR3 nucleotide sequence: TGTGCCAGCAGCTTGGAGGGCAGATATAACTATGGCTACACCTTC.